This T cell receptor (beta chain) is from a study of T cells in Graves' hyperthyroidism and ophthalmopathy. TCR beta CDR3 region amplification was performed from RNA transcripts. A set of HTBI primers served as the primers for a first-round RT-PCR of the TCR CDR3. TCRdb passed the multiplex PCR reads through MiXCR, listing each CDR3 protein once. The sample includes hundreds of thousands of distinct CDR3 sequences, more than 14% of them seen just once. In this sample, this clonotype turned up once. Its antigen remains unidentified. General study results and limits: Model-based prediction identified ophthalmopathy a median roughly 6.1 months prior to its onset. The blood repertoire included most of the expanded thyroid clonotypes above 0.001.

Under 3 months was the duration of disease in ophthalmopathy patients, who also had a Clinical Activity Score of at least 3 and a NOSPECS grade of at least 4. Sequenced material: blood. This clonotype was sampled from a woman between 45 and 65 years old with Graves' ophthalmopathy.

Here the CDR3 reads CASSLYSPGGIYGYTF. The CDR3 nucleotides are TGTGCCAGCAGTTTATACTCCCCAGGCGGCATTTATGGCTACACCTTC. The chain links TRBV28 to TRBJ1-2; D unclear. Trimming stripped 1 base from V and 5 bases from J, with 17 bases between. This CDR3 has 16 amino acids. Per germline, CDR1 MDHEN and CDR2 SYDVKM.